These 18 T cell receptor beta chains were all obtained from the same sample, sequenced in a study of vaccination effects on CD4 cells after COVID-19. A 10-day culture period preceded the isolation of CD4+ T cells. The person acquired a PCR-confirmed SARS-CoV-2 infection between March and December 2020. Of the BNT162b2 and mRNA-1273 vaccines, participants received two doses of one or the other. Their cognate antigens are unknown. TCRdb's table, derived via immunoSEQ multiplex PCR, lists solely in-frame clones and lacks some. Among approximately 40,000 clones listed, over 65% were seen once. Source: CD4+ T cells from PBMCs cultured without peptide, taken after COVID-19 vaccination. The receptor set was obtained from a human donor who had a prior SARS-CoV-2 infection.

The chain combines TRBV6-6 with TRBJ2-3; 8 nucleotides line up with TRBD2. J lost 3 bases, V lost 2 bases, and 4 bases had no gene match. The CDR3 spans 15 residues. The germline V gene has CDR1 MNHNY and CDR2 SVGAGI (reference sequence). The CDR3 loop reads CASSYPGLGTDTQYF. DNA of the CDR3: TGTGCCAGCAGTTACCCGGGACTAGGTACAGATACGCAGTATTTT.

The rearrangement links TRBV6-4 to TRBJ2-1; 13 nucleotides align to TRBD2. Per germline, CDR1 MRHNA and CDR2 SNTAGT. This CDR3 spans 17 amino acids. Trimming took 6 bases from V and 9 from J; bases not matched to a gene: 14. The CDR3 loop reads CASRNRGLAGDRGEQFF. The CDR3 coding sequence is TGTGCCAGCAGGAACCGCGGACTAGCGGGAGATAGAGGTGAGCAGTTCTTC.

The chain uses TRBV14 and TRBJ2-4, with D possibly TRBD2 on 5 matching bases. The CDR3 consists of 16 residues. Germline V gene data show CDR1 as SGHDN and CDR2 as FVKESK. The V gene lost 1 base and the J gene lost 1 base, with 11 bases spanning the gap. This CDR3 reads CASSQGEGWAKNIQYF. Here the CDR3 DNA reads TGTGCCAGCAGCCAAGGAGAGGGCTGGGCCAAAAACATTCAGTACTTC.

The J gene is TRBJ1-2, the V gene TRBV11-2; D ambiguous. Looked up from germline, CDR1 is SGHAT and CDR2 is FQNNGV. The CDR3 is 12 amino acids. V dropped 0 bases and J dropped 3 bases, with 2 bases sitting between them. The CDR3: CASSLEDYGYTF. CDR3 sequence (DNA): TGTGCCAGCAGCTTAGAAGACTATGGCTACACCTTC.

This chain uses TRBV3-1 (or the pseudogene TRBV3-2) with TRBJ2-5, with D perhaps TRBD1 (5 bases). The CDR3 has 13 amino acids. CDR1 and CDR2 (germline): LGHDT, YNNKEL (reference sequence). V gave up 6 bases and J gave up 1 base, with 9 bases separating them. The CDR3 protein is CASSHRTQETQYF. For the CDR3, the DNA is TGTGCCAGCAGTCACAGGACCCAAGAGACCCAGTACTTC.

V and J are TRBV5-1 and TRBJ1-3; D gene uncertain. Germline V gene sequence: CDR1 SGHRS, CDR2 YFSETQ. The CDR3 runs 14 residues. V gave up 0 bases and J gave up 4 bases, with 8 bases separating them. CDR3 sequence: CASSLVGAGNTIYF. CDR3 sequence (DNA): TGCGCCAGCAGCTTGGTGGGTGCGGGAAACACCATATATTTT.

J is TRBJ2-2 and V is TRBV6-6, with D unresolved. Germline V lookup: CDR1 MNHNY, CDR2 SVGAGI (reference sequence). V lost 5 bases and J lost 2, with 6 bases in between. CDR3 length equals 13 residues. This chain's CDR3 is CASSTVNTGELFF. In DNA, the CDR3 is TGTGCCAGCAGTACAGTCAACACCGGGGAGCTGTTTTTT.

J is TRBJ1-6 and V is TRBV6-5, with D uncertain. V shed 0 bases and J shed 10 bases, with 10 bases lying between them. The CDR3 contains 14 residues. Germline CDR1 is MNHEY and CDR2 is SVGAGI. The CDR3, as DNA: TGTGCCAGCAGTTACTCTGTCCTAGCCTCACCCCTCCACTTT. It translates to CASSYSVLASPLHF.

This chain connects TRBV7-2 to TRBJ2-2; D is possibly TRBD2 (7 bases). The CDR3 sequence is 16 residues long. The germline V and J ends were trimmed by 2 bases and 6 bases, with 16 bases remaining between them. The V gene's germline CDR1 is SGHTA and CDR2 FQGNSA. CDR3 loop: CASSLNAGADSGELFF. The CDR3 nucleotides read TGTGCCAGCAGCTTAAATGCGGGGGCGGATTCCGGGGAGCTGTTTTTT.

The chain carries TRBV2 and TRBJ2-3, with D possibly TRBD1 on 5 matching bases. With 5 bases removed from V and 9 bases from J, the gap between germline ends came to 15 bases. Germline V gene lookup returns CDR1 SNHLY and CDR2 FYNNEI. CDR3 length: 13 amino acids. CDR3 in DNA: TGTGCCAGCAGTAGTCGTAACAGGTGGACGCAGTATTTT. Its protein product is CASSSRNRWTQYF.

J is TRBJ1-1 and V is TRBV7-9; TRBD1 aligns across 9 bases. There are 15 residues in the CDR3. Germline CDR1 reads SEHNR; CDR2 reads FQNEAQ (reference sequence). J lost 3 bases, V lost 5 bases, and 7 bases had no gene match. In DNA form, the CDR3 reads TGTGCCAGCAGCCCCTTGACAGGGGGAGACACTGAAGCTTTCTTT. Its translation: CASSPLTGGDTEAFF.

The CDR3 is CASSLSGGGVAEKLFF. In nucleotides, the CDR3 is TGCGCCAGCAGCTTGAGCGGGGGCGGGGTGGCGGAAAAACTGTTTTTT. This rearrangement joins TRBV5-1 to TRBJ1-4; D is possibly TRBD1 (6 bases). CDR1 is SGHRS, CDR2 YFSETQ, per germline. The CDR3 totals 16 residues. Trimming took 1 base from V and 8 from J, leaving 18 bases between them.

The rearrangement links TRBV9 to TRBJ2-6, with TRBD2 matching 9 bases. V was pared by 5 bases and J by 2 bases, with 8 bases of the junction left unmatched. Germline CDR1 and CDR2: SGDLS and YYNGEE. The CDR3 loop spans 17 amino acids. The CDR3 region has the DNA TGTGCCAGCAGTTCGGGGGCGGGAGGGCCTGGGGCCAACGTCCTGACTTTC. Translation gives CASSSGAGGPGANVLTF.

This chain joins TRBV2 and TRBJ2-3; D might be TRBD2 (5 bases). The CDR3 is 14 residues long. V lost 4 bases to trimming and J lost 6 bases, with 14 bases between them. The germline V gene has CDR1 SNHLY and CDR2 FYNNEI. The CDR3 nucleotides read TGTGCCAGCAGTGGGACGCGGGTATTTGATACGCAGTATTTT. Translation: CASSGTRVFDTQYF.

The V and J genes are TRBV3-1 (or the pseudogene TRBV3-2) and TRBJ2-5; D gene unclear. The CDR3 totals 11 residues. V shed 4 bases and J shed 4 bases, with 4 bases lying between them. Germline V gene lookup returns CDR1 LGHDT and CDR2 YNNKEL (reference sequence). CDR3: CASSLLETQYF. Here the CDR3 DNA reads TGTGCCAGCAGCCTTTTAGAGACCCAGTACTTC.

The gene calls are TRBV6-5 and TRBJ2-4; TRBD1 matches 9 bases. Germline V gives CDR1 MNHEY, CDR2 SVGAGI. The CDR3 covers 15 residues. With 4 bases clipped from V and 3 bases from J, the junction kept 4 bases outside the gene matches. The CDR3 loop reads CASSFDRGGKNIQYF. Here the CDR3 DNA reads TGTGCCAGCAGTTTCGACAGGGGGGGCAAAAACATTCAGTACTTC.

The V gene is TRBV11-2, the J gene TRBJ2-1, with TRBD2 matching 11 bases. Germline trimming cut 4 bases from V and 5 bases from J; bases unmatched to any gene: 7. This CDR3 contains 16 residues. Germline-derived CDR1 and CDR2 are SGHAT and FQNNGV. The CDR3 nucleotides read TGTGCCAGCAGCTCGCGACTAGCGGGGAGGGACAATGAGCAGTTCTTC. It translates to CASSSRLAGRDNEQFF. Variable domain in full (rest from reference TRBV11-2 and TRBJ2-1): EAGVAQSPRYKIIEKRQSVAFWCNPISGHATLYWYQQILGQGPKLLIQFQNNGVVDDSQLPKDRFSAERLKGVDSTLKIQPAKLEDSAVYLCASSSRLAGRDNEQFFGPGTRLTVL.

The sample holds a few counts of this clone. The DNA for the CDR3 is TGTGCCAGCAGCTCACGGGGGGCCATTCTCAATGAGCAGTTCTTC. This encodes CASSSRGAILNEQFF. This chain links TRBV5-4 with TRBJ2-1; D perhaps matches TRBD2 (7 bases). The CDR3 is 15 residues long. From germline, CDR1 is SGHNT and CDR2 YYREEE (reference sequence). V lost 3 bases, J lost 6 bases, and 16 bases lay in between.